This T cell receptor beta chain is from a study of response to subunit inactivated influenza vaccine. V lost 2 bases to trimming and J lost 1 base, with 5 bases between them. The CDR3 has 13 amino acids. The germline gives CDR1 LNHNV, CDR2 YYDKDF (reference sequence). TCRdb ran MiXCR on the RT-PCR reads and lists one entry per CDR3 protein. Of 700,000 to 900,000 distinct CDR3 sequences listed, 21% are singletons. This chain joins TRBV15 and TRBJ2-5; D is unclear. Sequences were derived from PBMCs from blood, sampled about 5 days after vaccination. This sequence was found in a man in his fifties who received an inactivated influenza vaccine. The CDR3 sequence: CATSRQVQETQYF. CDR3 DNA: TGTGCCACCAGCAGACAAGTCCAAGAGACCCAGTACTTC.